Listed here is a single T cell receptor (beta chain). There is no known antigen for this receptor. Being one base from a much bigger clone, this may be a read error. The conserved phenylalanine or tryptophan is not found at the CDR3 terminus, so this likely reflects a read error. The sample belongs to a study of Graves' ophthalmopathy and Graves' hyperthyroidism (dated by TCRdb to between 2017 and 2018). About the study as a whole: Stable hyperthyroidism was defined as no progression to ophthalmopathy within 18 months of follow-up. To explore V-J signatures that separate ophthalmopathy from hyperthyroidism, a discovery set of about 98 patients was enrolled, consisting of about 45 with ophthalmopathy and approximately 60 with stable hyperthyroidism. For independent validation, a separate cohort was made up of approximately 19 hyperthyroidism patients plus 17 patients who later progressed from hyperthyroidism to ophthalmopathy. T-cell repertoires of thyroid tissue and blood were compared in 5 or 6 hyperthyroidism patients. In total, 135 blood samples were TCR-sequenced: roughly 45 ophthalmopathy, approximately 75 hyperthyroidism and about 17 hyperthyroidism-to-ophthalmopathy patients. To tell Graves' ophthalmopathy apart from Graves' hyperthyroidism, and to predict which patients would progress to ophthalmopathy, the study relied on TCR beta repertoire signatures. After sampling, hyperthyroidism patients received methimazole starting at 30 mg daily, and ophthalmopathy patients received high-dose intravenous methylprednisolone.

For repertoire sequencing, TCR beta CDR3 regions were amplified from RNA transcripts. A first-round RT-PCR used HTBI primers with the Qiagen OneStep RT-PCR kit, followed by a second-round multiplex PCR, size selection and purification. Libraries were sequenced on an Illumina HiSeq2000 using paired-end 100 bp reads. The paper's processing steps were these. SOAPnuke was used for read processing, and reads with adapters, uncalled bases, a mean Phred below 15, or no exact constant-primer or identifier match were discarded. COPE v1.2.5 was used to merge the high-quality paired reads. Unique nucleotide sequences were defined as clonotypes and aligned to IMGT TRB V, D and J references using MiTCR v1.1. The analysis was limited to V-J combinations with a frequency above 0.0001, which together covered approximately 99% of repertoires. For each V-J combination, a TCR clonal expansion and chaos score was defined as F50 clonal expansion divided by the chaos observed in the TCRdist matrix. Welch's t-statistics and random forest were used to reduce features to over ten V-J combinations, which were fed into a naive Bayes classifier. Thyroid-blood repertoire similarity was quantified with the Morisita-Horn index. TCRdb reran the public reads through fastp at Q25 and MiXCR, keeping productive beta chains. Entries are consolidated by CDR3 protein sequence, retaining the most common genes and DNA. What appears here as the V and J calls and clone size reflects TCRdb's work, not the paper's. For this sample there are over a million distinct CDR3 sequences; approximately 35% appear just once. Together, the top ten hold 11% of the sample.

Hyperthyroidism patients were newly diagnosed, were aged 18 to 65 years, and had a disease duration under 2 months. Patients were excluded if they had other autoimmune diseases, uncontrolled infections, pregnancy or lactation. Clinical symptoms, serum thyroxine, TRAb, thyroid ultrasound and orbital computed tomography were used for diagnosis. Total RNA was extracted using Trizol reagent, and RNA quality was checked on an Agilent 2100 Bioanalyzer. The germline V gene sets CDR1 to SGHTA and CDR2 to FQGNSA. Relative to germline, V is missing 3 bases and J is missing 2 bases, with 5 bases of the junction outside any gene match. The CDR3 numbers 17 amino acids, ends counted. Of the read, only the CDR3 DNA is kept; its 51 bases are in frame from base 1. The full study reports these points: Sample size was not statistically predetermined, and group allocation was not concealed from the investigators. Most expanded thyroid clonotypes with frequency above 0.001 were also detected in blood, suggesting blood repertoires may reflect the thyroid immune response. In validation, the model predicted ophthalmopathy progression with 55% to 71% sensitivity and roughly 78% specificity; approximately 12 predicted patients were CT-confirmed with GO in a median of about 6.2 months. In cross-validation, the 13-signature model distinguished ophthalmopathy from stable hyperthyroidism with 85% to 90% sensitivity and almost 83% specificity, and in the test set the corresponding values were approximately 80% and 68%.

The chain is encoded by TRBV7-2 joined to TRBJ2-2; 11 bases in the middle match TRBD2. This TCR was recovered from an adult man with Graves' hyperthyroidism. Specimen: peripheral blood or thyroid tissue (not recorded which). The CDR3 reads CASSLELAGVNTGELFV. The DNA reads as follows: TGTGCCAGCAGCTTGGAACTAGCGGGGGTCAACACCGGGGAGCTGTTTGTT.